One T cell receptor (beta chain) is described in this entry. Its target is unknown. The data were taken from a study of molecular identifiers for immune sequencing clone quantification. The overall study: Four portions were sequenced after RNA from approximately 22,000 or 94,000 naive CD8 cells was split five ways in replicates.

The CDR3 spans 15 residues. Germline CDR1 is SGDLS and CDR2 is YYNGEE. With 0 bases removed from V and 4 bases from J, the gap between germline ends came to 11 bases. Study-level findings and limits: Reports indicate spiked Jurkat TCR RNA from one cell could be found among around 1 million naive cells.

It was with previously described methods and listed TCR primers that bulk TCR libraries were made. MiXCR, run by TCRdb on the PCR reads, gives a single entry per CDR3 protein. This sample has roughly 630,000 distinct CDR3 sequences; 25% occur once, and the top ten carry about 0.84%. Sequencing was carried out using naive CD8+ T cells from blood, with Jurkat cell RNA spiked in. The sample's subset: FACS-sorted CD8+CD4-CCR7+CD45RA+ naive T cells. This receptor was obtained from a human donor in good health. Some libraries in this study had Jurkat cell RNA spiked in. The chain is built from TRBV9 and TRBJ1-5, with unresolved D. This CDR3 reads CASSVGFSLNQPQHF. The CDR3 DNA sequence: TGTGCCAGCAGCGTAGGCTTCTCCCTAAATCAGCCCCAGCATTTT.